Each of the 19 T cell receptor beta chains below was sequenced from the same sample in a study of CD8+ T cells in alopecia areata. Stated treatment: oral pan-JAK inhibitor, 5-10 mg twice daily. Following extraction, RNA underwent reverse transcription to cDNA, which served as the sequencing template. TCRdb keeps only in-frame clones here, not all; method: immunoSEQ multiplex PCR. The data show about 70,000 clones, about 30% seen once. Sample: CD8+ T cells sorted from blood, taken at week 4, from a patient treated with tofacitinib. Receptors were obtained from a human donor with alopecia areata.

The rearrangement links TRBV30 to TRBJ2-7, with a possible D match to TRBD1 (5 bases). The CDR3 is 13 residues long. Between the trimmed V and J ends, which lost 2 bases and 4 bases, there was a span of 12 bases. CDR1 is GTSNPN and CDR2 is SVGIG in the germline V gene (reference sequence). The CDR3 region is CAWSPPGSYEQYF. The DNA of the CDR3 is TGTGCCTGGAGTCCGCCAGGGTCTTACGAGCAGTACTTC.

This clone qualifies as medium-sized. The chain employs TRBV9 and TRBJ1-1, with TRBD1 matching 7 bases. Trimming at V came to 4 bases and at J to 4 bases, leaving 7 bases not matched to a gene. The CDR3 contains 14 residues. Germline V gene data show CDR1 as SGDLS and CDR2 as YYNGEE. The CDR3 DNA reads as TGTGCCAGCAGCTCACAGGGGATGGGCACTGAAGCTTTCTTT. This sequence encodes CASSSQGMGTEAFF. Full variable domain (missing parts from reference TRBV9 and TRBJ1-1): DSGVTQTPKHLITATGQRVTLRCSPRSGDLSVYWYQQSLDQGLQFLIQYYNGEERAKGNILERFSAQQFPDLHSELNLSSLELGDSALYFCASSSQGMGTEAFFGQGTRLTVV.

This clone was seen only a few times. This chain connects TRBV7-3 to TRBJ2-5; D might be TRBD2 (6 bases). Trimming cost V 3 bases and J 2 bases, with 16 bases left between them. Germline values: CDR1 SGHTA, CDR2 FQGTGA. This CDR3 region has 16 residues. The CDR3 region is CASSFGEIAEQETQYF. The CDR3 DNA follows: TGTGCCAGCAGCTTTGGAGAGATAGCGGAACAAGAGACCCAGTACTTC.

The chain is built from TRBV27 and TRBJ2-7, with a tentative D call TRBD2 (6 bases). Between the trimmed V and J ends, which lost 6 bases and 2 bases, there was a span of 14 bases. The germline CDR1 and CDR2 sequences are MNHEY and SMNVEV (reference sequence). This CDR3 comprises 14 residues. The CDR3 nucleotides are TGTGCCAGCAGCCCCGGGACTGGACCCTACGAGCAGTACTTC. This gives the protein CASSPGTGPYEQYF.

With regard to this clone: At one end the junction does not follow the germline gene, possibly because of a read error. The gene calls are TRBV2 and TRBJ2-6; maybe TRBD1 (5 bases). From germline, CDR1 is SNHLY and CDR2 FYNNEI. This CDR3 comprises 16 residues. As DNA, the CDR3 is TGTGCCGGCAGACAGCCCCACCCCCCTGGGGCCAACGTCCTGACTTTC. Amino acid sequence: CAGRQPHPPGANVLTF.

There are a few counts of this clone. The V and J genes are TRBV29-1 and TRBJ2-3, with D possibly matching TRBD2 (5 bases). This CDR3 spans 14 amino acids. The V gene lost 4 bases and the J gene lost 4 bases, with 15 bases spanning the gap. Germline CDR1 reads SQVTM; CDR2 reads ANQGSEA. CDR3 nucleotides: TGCAGCGTTGTGGGAGATACATCCGCAGATACGCAGTATTTT. Translated: CSVVGDTSADTQYF.

J is TRBJ2-7 and V is TRBV27; a possible D gene is TRBD2 (5 bases). The CDR3 consists of 14 residues. Trimming removed 0 bases from V and 6 bases from J, with 12 bases in between. CDR1 and CDR2 (germline): MNHEY, SMNVEV (reference sequence). CDR3 in DNA: TGTGCCAGCAGTTTATCCGGACGCAGCGGCGAGCAGTACTTC. This gives the protein CASSLSGRSGEQYF.

About this clone itself: Germline and junction disagree at one end, which may indicate a read error. This chain connects TRBV29-1 to TRBJ2-7; TRBD2 might be the D (6 bases). The CDR3 spans 13 residues. CDR1 and CDR2 (germline): SQVTM, ANQGSEA. CDR3 in amino acids: CSVAPGGSYEQYF. The CDR3 coding sequence is TGCAGTGTTGCCCCAGGAGGGTCCTACGAGCAGTACTTC.

This clone was seen only a few times. This chain links TRBV6-5 with TRBJ2-7; TRBD2 aligns across 7 bases. The CDR3 extends over 15 amino acids. Germline CDR1 is MNHEY and CDR2 is SVGAGI. Unmatched junction bases numbered 6, after V lost 2 bases and J lost 2 bases. The CDR3 DNA sequence: TGTGCCAGCAGTTACCCCCGGGAGGCCACCTACGAGCAGTACTTC. It codes for CASSYPREATYEQYF.

The V gene is TRBV5-5, the J gene TRBJ1-1, with 7 bases identical to TRBD1. Germline CDR1 SGHKS, CDR2 YYEKEE (reference sequence). V was clipped by 4 bases and J by 0 bases; unmatched bases: 6. The CDR3 is 15 amino acids. CDR3 nucleotide sequence: TGTGCCAGCAGCCGGACAGGACCCTTGAACACTGAAGCTTTCTTT. The encoded protein is CASSRTGPLNTEAFF.

The chain couples TRBV5-6 to TRBJ2-1; TRBD1 is a possible D gene (5 bases). V lost 1 base and J 2 bases, leaving 16 bases between the germline ends. The CDR3 runs to 17 residues. Looked up from germline, CDR1 is SGHDT and CDR2 is YYEEEE. CDR3 bases: TGTGCCAGCAGCTTGACGGCTCGGACAACGACCTACAATGAGCAGTTCTTC. It translates to CASSLTARTTTYNEQFF.

This clone was counted between two and nine times. As DNA, the CDR3 is TGTGCCAGCAGCGGAGGACAGGGCAGAGGCTACACCTTC. Translated, it gives CASSGGQGRGYTF. The chain recombines TRBV9 with TRBJ1-2; 8 bases agree with TRBD1. The CDR3 spans 13 residues. Per germline, CDR1 SGDLS and CDR2 YYNGEE. V dropped 3 bases and J dropped 8; count of bases not matched to a gene: 6.

This clone was seen a handful of times. V and J are TRBV11-3 and TRBJ2-1; perhaps TRBD1 as D (6 bases). This CDR3 region has 13 residues. Deletions cut 5 bases from V and 9 bases from J, with 14 bases between. The V gene's germline CDR1 is SGHNT and CDR2 YENEEA. The CDR3 protein is CASSPASRGEQFF. The CDR3 coding sequence is TGTGCCAGCAGCCCGGCCTCCAGGGGTGAGCAGTTCTTC.

CDR3 amino acids: CAWSASGIGELFF. CDR3 DNA sequence: TGTGCCTGGAGCGCCTCCGGTATCGGGGAGCTGTTTTTT. The rearrangement joins TRBV30 to TRBJ2-2; D not certain. CDR3 size: 13 residues. V was pared by 3 bases and J by 7 bases, with 12 bases between. Germline V lookup: CDR1 GTSNPN, CDR2 SVGIG (reference sequence).

V usage is TRBV30 and J usage is TRBJ2-7; D gene unclear. This CDR3 region has 12 residues. V was pared by 3 bases and J by 5 bases, with 11 bases between. The germline V gene encodes CDR1 GTSNPN and CDR2 SVGIG (reference sequence). In DNA, the CDR3 is TGTGCCTGGAGCGCCACAGTAAACGAGCAGTACTTC. Its translation: CAWSATVNEQYF.

The chain is built from TRBV5-6 and TRBJ2-5; D is unresolved. CDR3 length: 14 residues. The germline gives CDR1 SGHDT, CDR2 YYEEEE. V dropped 1 base and J dropped 0 bases, with 7 bases sitting between them. The CDR3, as DNA: TGTGCCAGCAGCTTGAGTGGTTACCAAGAGACCCAGTACTTC. Encoded protein: CASSLSGYQETQYF. Full variable domain (remainder filled in from reference TRBV5-6 and TRBJ2-5): DAGVTQSPTHLIKTRGQQVTLRCSPKSGHDTVSWYQQALGQGPQFIFQYYEEEERQRGNFPDRFSGHQFPNYSSELNVNALLLGDSALYLCASSLSGYQETQYFGPGTRLLVL.

The CDR3 is CSVGASAEDIQYF. In DNA form, the CDR3 reads TGCAGCGTTGGCGCGTCGGCCGAGGACATTCAGTACTTC. This sequence joins TRBV29-1 and TRBJ2-4; D gene uncertain. The CDR3 is 13 residues long. The V gene lost 4 bases and the J gene lost 8 bases, with 15 bases spanning the gap. Germline V lookup: CDR1 SQVTM, CDR2 ANQGSEA.

The sample holds a few counts of this clone. The rearrangement links TRBV9 to TRBJ1-6; D gene uncertain. The CDR3 is 13 residues long. Looked up from germline, CDR1 is SGDLS and CDR2 is YYNGEE. The germline V and J ends were trimmed by 2 bases and 5 bases, with 5 bases remaining between them. For the CDR3, the DNA is TGTGCCAGCAGCGTTGGGGATAATTCACCCCTCCACTTT. This sequence encodes CASSVGDNSPLHF.

The chain uses TRBV19 and TRBJ2-1; 9 bases match TRBD2. The CDR3 has 13 amino acids. With 3 bases clipped from V and 10 bases from J, the junction kept 4 bases outside the gene matches. Germline CDR1 reads LNHDA; CDR2 reads SQIVND (reference sequence). CDR3 sequence reads: CASSIVAGEEQFF. The CDR3 nucleotides are TGTGCCAGTAGTATTGTAGCGGGAGAGGAGCAGTTCTTC.